This T cell receptor beta chain is from a study of cytomegalovirus exposure and HLA in healthy donors (dated by TCRdb to 2016 to 2017). Broadly, across the study: An earlier analysis of under 600 of the donors reported about 290 Gb of sequence data and around 110 million unique TCR beta sequences from 190 million or so T cells. About 310 gigabases of sequencing data and 70 million to 100 million unique TCR sequences were included in an early release covering about 600 HLA-typed donors. Of the roughly 410 genotyped donors, approximately 81% were placed in the genetic ancestry cluster associated with self-reported Caucasian donors. The aim of the study was to test whether cataloging public T cell receptors could identify signatures of past pathogen exposure. The study profiled the T cell repertoires of more than 500 subjects by immunosequencing and related them to cytomegalovirus serostatus. In addition to the first cohort of 666 subjects, a separate validation cohort of approximately 110 different subjects was used. High-throughput TCR immunosequencing, statistical association of individual TCRs with disease status, and machine learning were combined to predict cytomegalovirus infection status. In a later analysis, previously published TCR beta repertoires from several hundred donors were re-analyzed and high-resolution HLA genotyping was added so that TCR occurrence patterns could be studied. In the later analysis, no new phenotypic data were used to find candidate immune exposures; instead, reliance was placed on TCR beta sequences and their occurrence across donors. To decide whether each TCR beta V gene segment behaved as functional or pseudogenic, an earlier analysis of some 600 of the donors relied on high-throughput TCR beta sequencing. Donor age, sex, ethnicity and CMV serostatus were compiled alongside the repertoire data. Genome-wide SNP genotypes for about three fifths of the roughly 670 donors were used in a later genetic analysis, which treated that subset as a discovery cohort. All discovery cohort repertoires had been generated using a single sequencing platform. HLA typing covered class I and class II loci at four-digit resolution. The number of typed donors differed by locus: roughly 629-640 for A, B, C, DRB1 and DQB1; 500 to 550 for DQA1; approximately 600 for DPA1; and some 430 for DPB1. Several DR-DQ haplotypes were treated as single units for association and clustering because of strong linkage in the cohort. Among 398 genotyped donors of the cohort, an average of approximately 240,000 unique TCR beta nucleotide sequences were sequenced per donor, around 20% of them non-productive. Results and caveats for the whole study, not just this receptor: Linkage disequilibrium might explain the correlated functional status among segregating V segments, but an unknown experimental factor could not be ruled out. Compared with equally common non-associated chains, HLA-associated TCR beta chains in a later analysis were more clonally expanded and had lower generation probabilities. A later analysis reported that several top co-occurrence clusters appeared linked to parvovirus B19, influenza, CMV and Epstein-Barr virus. The classifier was reported to diagnose cytomegalovirus status with high specificity and sensitivity in both the original and validation cohorts. Most TCR sequences were seen in very few donors, while some public TCRs were found in many individuals. Roughly uniform sequencing depth across donors was assumed in presence/absence analyses, although this assumption may not hold. A cluster of highly shared sequence variants was judged likely to represent a technical artifact of the sequencing pipeline. A later analysis associated around 16,000 TCR beta sequences with specific HLA alleles at a false discovery rate of 0.05. A few of the identified cytomegalovirus-associated TCR beta chains were confirmed in vitro to be specific for cytomegalovirus antigens. The authors suggested that the approach could potentially be extended to other disease states and immunological phenotypes. HLA typing was unavailable for some donors at each locus, so association tests used only the typed subset. Because counts were too low, 15 or so rarely observed V segments, including chromosome 9 orphons, were excluded from the earlier analysis of fewer than 650 of the donors. A further reported finding was that TCR beta sequences accurately predicted the HLA-A and HLA-B alleles for most subjects in the first cohort. Assigning TCR associations to individual alleles was difficult when HLA alleles, especially DR and DQ, strongly co-occurred. The cohort was sequenced for TCR beta chains only, and without alpha or paired-chain data the features that could be detected were limited. In a later genetic analysis, a missense DCLRE1C variant was associated with V-gene and J-gene trimming of TCR beta chains, and the association was replicated in an independent cohort. An earlier analysis of around 500 of the donors showed that most TCR beta V segments appeared in productive rearrangements either about 87% or about 30% of the time, which broadly matched IMGT annotations. A later analysis found that TCR association rates varied across HLA loci, with DRB1 alleles showing the most associated TCRs and HLA-C alleles the fewest. CMV serostatus was the only immune exposure information available for the cohort. The study listed 150 to 200 TCR beta chains as associated with cytomegalovirus. Compared with the approximately 600-donor mean, donors in an Asian-associated ancestry cluster had fewer N-insertions in productive TCRs, according to a later genetic analysis. A later analysis found that most CMV-associated TCR beta chains appeared HLA-restricted, with HLA associations seemingly driven largely by CMV exposure. Some IMGT-functional V segments, including TRBV6-2 and TRBV6-3, could not be told apart with the 87-base-pair reads, so those segments were excluded.

As to this clone: Its specific antigen is unknown. Per-base quality was not reported, and no clone a single base away is much larger than it.

From cysteine to phenylalanine, the CDR3 is 19 amino acids long. Only CDR3 DNA is held: 57 bases, read in frame from base 1. Trimming leaves V shorter by 4 bases and J shorter by 2 bases, with the junction holding 5 bases beyond the gene matches. The germline V gene yields SNHLY for CDR1 and FYNNEI for CDR2. In total, about 650 healthy bone marrow donors made up the cohort. Cohort members were all nominally healthy when sampled, although unrecorded immune exposures were likely present. The donor was CMV seropositive and was included in the group of approximately 300 seropositive cohort members. A peripheral blood sample was collected from each donor, and TCR beta sequencing was performed on peripheral blood mononuclear cells. Genomic DNA extraction from the blood cell samples was performed with the Qiagen DNeasy Blood Extraction Kit. Libraries were built with the immunoSEQ multiplex PCR assay. For the multiplex PCR, a mixture combining 60 forward primers for TCR Vbeta segments and 13 reverse primers for TCR Jbeta segments was used. The CDR3 region of rearranged TCR beta genes was amplified from genomic DNA with a multiplex PCR assay. Amplified TCR beta libraries were sequenced as 87-base-pair reads on the Illumina HiSeq System. As for the original processing: A later analysis tallied approximately 87 million unique TCR beta chains across the 640 or so repertoires, and some 10 million of those chains were shared by two or more donors. Raw reads were error-corrected and collapsed into unique sequences by a nearest-neighbor algorithm in which closely related sequences were merged to remove PCR and sequencing errors. Alignment of CDR3 sequences to IMGT reference sequences was used to assign V, D and J gene segments. Each retained sequence needed at least a six-nucleotide match to both a V gene segment and a J gene segment. Rearrangements were called productive when the CDR3 lacked stop codons and stayed in frame with V and J; all others were non-productive. CDR3 was defined by IMGT convention, running from the second conserved V-encoded cysteine to the conserved J-encoded phenylalanine. In an earlier analysis of more than 550 of the donors, sequences lacking an unambiguous match to a single V gene segment were excluded. In an earlier analysis of 450 to 750 of the donors, a V segment was called functional when productive rearrangements were above 56.7%, and segregating when the standard deviation between donors exceeded 5%. A statistical classification framework was built to diagnose cytomegalovirus status from the catalog of TCR beta chain sequences. V and J gene assignment, in a later analysis, came from comparing TCR nucleotide sequences with IMGT/GENE-DB human TR gene sequences. The TCRdist pipeline was used in a later analysis to assign CDR3 sequences and most-parsimonious VDJ recombination scenarios. In a later analysis, every TCR beta chain was defined by the combination of its CDR3 amino acid sequence and its V-gene family, and reads without a unique V-gene family were dropped. To address suspected cross-contamination and a sequencing artifact, a later analysis removed 450 to 700 highly shared, low-generation-probability nucleotide sequences. In a later analysis, a clonal expansion index for each public chain was calculated from normalized within-repertoire ranks of inferred template counts. Generation probabilities in a later analysis came from a VDJ recombination model fitted to out-of-frame rearrangements, and those results were checked against IGoR. Hypergeometric tests were used in a later analysis to score TCR-TCR, TCR-HLA and TCR-CMV co-occurrence, with a repertoire-size bias correction applied to the TCR pairs. In a later analysis, false discovery rates were estimated by permuting HLA or CMV assignments 20 times. In a later analysis, co-occurring TCRs were grouped using DBSCAN, and TCRdist sequence similarity was added for clustering within HLA-allele-positive subsets. For co-occurrence clustering, repertoires with fewer than 30,000 or more than 120,000 public chains were excluded, along with four to six repertoires with anomalous nucleotide sharing. TCRdb re-hosts the immuneACCESS table, in-frame sequences only. Its copies lack some clones; in the studies checked, an unresolved V gene accounts for under half of them, and the cause for the rest is not known. V and J calls and clone size come straight from that table; D and trimming were deduced from the DNA. The sample has roughly 150,000 clones on record, approximately 82% of them singletons. The ten largest clones represent about 11% of the sample.

This clonotype was obtained from a man in his late teens or twenties in good health and CMV-seropositive. The chain is assembled from TRBV2 and TRBJ2-6, and 16 junction bases match TRBD2. The sample comprised PBMCs. In nucleotide form, the sequence is TGTGCCAGCAGTGCCTTGGGACTAGCGGGAGGGCCTGGGGCCAACGTCCTGACTTTC. It is translated as CASSALGLAGGPGANVLTF.